These 13 T cell receptor beta chains were all obtained from the same sample, sequenced in a study of shared clonotypes between healthy human individuals. Sequencing was performed with immunoSEQ multiplex PCR; in TCRdb, only in-frame clones are kept and a portion is missing. The top ten clones hold 0.45% of a sample with roughly 1,500,000 clones, approximately 98% of them seen once. The sequencing input was naive CD4+ T cells sorted from blood. The subset is: CD45RA+ positively selected. The receptor set was obtained from a young man in good health.

This chain uses TRBV6-1 with TRBJ1-4; weak D call: TRBD1 (5 bases). There are 14 residues in the CDR3. The V end was cut by 4 bases, the J end by 2 bases, with 8 bases between. Germline assignment: CDR1 MNHNS and CDR2 SASEGT. CDR3 bases: TGTGCCAGCAGTGTGTCAGGGACTAATGAAAAACTGTTTTTT. Translated, it gives CASSVSGTNEKLFF.

This clone has more than one count but fewer than ten. V is TRBV30 and J is TRBJ2-7, with 7 bases fitting TRBD1. Germline V lookup: CDR1 GTSNPN, CDR2 SVGIG (reference sequence). This CDR3 has 11 amino acids. CDR3 region: CAWSHAGVQGV. In DNA, the CDR3 is TGTGCCTGGAGTCACGCGGGTGTACAGGGGGTC.

The chain carries TRBV20-1 and TRBJ1-3; D is unclear. Between the trimmed V and J ends, which lost 7 bases and 1 base, there was a span of 5 bases. The germline gives CDR1 DFQATT, CDR2 SNEGSKA (reference sequence). The CDR3 consists of 11 residues. The CDR3 region is CSGISGNTIYF. Here the CDR3 DNA reads TGCAGTGGGATATCTGGAAACACCATATATTTT.

The chain uses TRBV20-1 and TRBJ2-1; the D gene is possibly TRBD2 (6 bases). This CDR3 comprises 11 residues. Germline CDR1 reads DFQATT; CDR2 reads SNEGSKA (reference sequence). V lost 7 bases and J lost 9, with 13 bases in between. CDR3 coding DNA: TGCAGTGTTGCAGGGAGGAGTGAGCAGTTCTTC. Residues: CSVAGRSEQFF.

The chain combines TRBV19 with TRBJ2-5; 8 nucleotides match TRBD2. This CDR3 is built from 16 residues. The ends lost 4 bases at V and 3 bases at J; junction bases unmatched: 10. Germline assignment: CDR1 LNHDA and CDR2 SQIVND (reference sequence). The CDR3 DNA reads as TGTGCCAGTAGTACTCAAAAGCGGGAGCTAGAAGAGACCCAGTACTTC. It yields the protein CASSTQKRELEETQYF.

This rearrangement joins TRBV10-2 to TRBJ2-7, with TRBD1 matching 8 bases. The CDR3 extends over 14 amino acids. After removal of 6 bases from V and 0 bases from J, the junction contained 4 bases not matched to a gene. Germline V gene lookup returns CDR1 WSHSY and CDR2 SAAADI. CDR3 protein: CASRTGANSYEQYF. CDR3 coding DNA: TGCGCCAGCAGGACAGGGGCTAACTCCTACGAGCAGTACTTC.

The V gene is TRBV10-2, the J gene TRBJ2-1; unclear D gene. The germline V gene has CDR1 WSHSY and CDR2 SAAADI. The V end lost 4 bases, the J end lost 0 bases, and 4 bases lay between the germline ends. CDR3 size: 13 residues. The CDR3 here is CASSAYSYNEQFF. The CDR3 bases are TGCGCCAGCAGTGCCTACTCCTACAATGAGCAGTTCTTC.

This CDR3 is CASSPRTGLVNEQFF. CDR3 DNA: TGTGCCAGCAGTCCCCGGACAGGGTTAGTAAATGAGCAGTTCTTC. The chain has TRBV27 and TRBJ2-1; 8 bases fit TRBD1. Germline loops: CDR1 MNHEY, CDR2 SMNVEV (reference sequence). This CDR3 is 15 amino acids long. J gave up 7 bases and V 5 bases, and 10 bases lay outside the gene matches.

The chain combines TRBV9 with TRBJ1-3, with D possibly TRBD1 on 5 matching bases. The CDR3 runs to 17 residues. The germline V and J ends were trimmed by 4 bases and 0 bases, with 17 bases remaining between them. Germline-derived CDR1 and CDR2 are SGDLS and YYNGEE. CDR3 residues: CASSQFGTKLSGNTIYF. The CDR3 coding sequence is TGTGCCAGCAGCCAGTTCGGGACCAAACTCTCTGGAAACACCATATATTTT.

The V gene is TRBV9, the J gene TRBJ2-1, with a weak D call TRBD2 (5 bases). Trimming took 4 bases from V and 0 from J, leaving 11 bases between them. The germline V gene encodes CDR1 SGDLS and CDR2 YYNGEE. This CDR3 has 15 residues. CDR3 loop: CASSLSVSSYNEQFF. CDR3 DNA sequence: TGTGCCAGCAGCCTTAGCGTGAGCTCCTACAATGAGCAGTTCTTC.

This clone occurred once. The chain recombines TRBV18 with TRBJ1-1; no firm D call. CDR3 length: 13 residues. Germline V CDR1 and CDR2: KGHSH, LQKENI. V was pared by 6 bases and J by 3 bases, with 11 bases between. The CDR3 DNA is TGTGCCAGCTCCCTCCGGGTGGACACTGAAGCTTTCTTT. Translating gives CASSLRVDTEAFF.

Note on this clone: Other DNA sequences in this sample translate to the same CDR3. The rearrangement uses TRBV5-1 and TRBJ2-7; D perhaps matches TRBD1 (6 bases). Germline-derived CDR1 and CDR2 are SGHRS and YFSETQ. The CDR3 is 13 amino acids. V lost 0 bases, J lost 3 bases, and 7 bases lay in between. The CDR3 sequence: CASSLVGGYEQYF. DNA for the CDR3: TGCGCCAGCAGCTTGGTAGGGGGCTACGAGCAGTACTTC.

Notes on this clone: Other DNA sequences from this sample encode an identical CDR3 as well. This sequence joins TRBV5-1 and TRBJ2-2, with TRBD2 matching 8 bases. Germline assignment: CDR1 SGHRS and CDR2 YFSETQ. J lost 5 bases, V lost 0 bases, and 3 bases had no gene match. This CDR3 has 15 residues. The CDR3 spells CASSLVLAGTGELFF. The CDR3 coding sequence is TGCGCCAGCAGCTTGGTGCTAGCGGGTACCGGGGAGCTGTTTTTT.